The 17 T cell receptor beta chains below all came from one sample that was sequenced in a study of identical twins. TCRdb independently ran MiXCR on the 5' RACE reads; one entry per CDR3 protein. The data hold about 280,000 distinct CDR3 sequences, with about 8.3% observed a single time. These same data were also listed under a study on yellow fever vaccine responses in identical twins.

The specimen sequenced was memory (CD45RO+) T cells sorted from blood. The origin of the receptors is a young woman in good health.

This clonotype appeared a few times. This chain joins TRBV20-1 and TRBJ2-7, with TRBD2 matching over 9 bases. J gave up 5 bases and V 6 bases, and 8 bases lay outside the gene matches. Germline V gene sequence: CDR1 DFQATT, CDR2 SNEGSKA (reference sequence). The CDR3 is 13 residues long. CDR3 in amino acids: CSAPGLARHEQYF. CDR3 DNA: TGCAGTGCCCCAGGACTAGCGAGACACGAGCAGTACTTC.

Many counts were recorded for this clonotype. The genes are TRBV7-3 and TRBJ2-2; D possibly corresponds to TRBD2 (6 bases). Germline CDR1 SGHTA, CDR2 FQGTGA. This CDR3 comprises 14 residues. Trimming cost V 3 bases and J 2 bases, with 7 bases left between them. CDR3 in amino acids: CASSLDYNTGELFF. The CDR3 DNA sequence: TGTGCCAGCAGCTTGGACTACAACACCGGGGAGCTGTTTTTT. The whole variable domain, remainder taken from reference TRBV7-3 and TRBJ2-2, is GAGVSQTPSNKVTEKGKYVELRCDPISGHTALYWYRQSLGQGPEFLIYFQGTGAADDSGLPNDRFFAVRPEGSVSTLKIQRTERGDSAVYLCASSLDYNTGELFFGEGSRLTVL.

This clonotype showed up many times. The CDR3 region is CSALRLAGGRGYPPATDTQYF. In DNA, the CDR3 is TGCAGTGCTCTCCGACTAGCGGGGGGGAGAGGGTACCCCCCGGCCACAGATACGCAGTATTTT. The chain combines TRBV20-1 with TRBJ2-3, with 14 bases aligning to TRBD2. Germline CDR1 and CDR2: DFQATT and SNEGSKA (reference sequence). This CDR3 has 21 amino acids. With V trimmed by 5 bases and J by 2 bases, 21 bases remained unmatched.

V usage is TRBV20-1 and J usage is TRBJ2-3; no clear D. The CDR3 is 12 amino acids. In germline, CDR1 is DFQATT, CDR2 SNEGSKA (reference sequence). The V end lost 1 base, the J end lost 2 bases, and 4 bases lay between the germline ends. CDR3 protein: CSARVTTDTQYF. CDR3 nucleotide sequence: TGCAGTGCTAGAGTAACCACAGATACGCAGTATTTT.

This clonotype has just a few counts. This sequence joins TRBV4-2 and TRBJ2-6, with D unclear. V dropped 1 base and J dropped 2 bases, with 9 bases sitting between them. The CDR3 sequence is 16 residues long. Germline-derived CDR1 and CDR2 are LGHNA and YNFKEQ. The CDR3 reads CASSQVKGTGANVLTF. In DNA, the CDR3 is TGTGCCAGCAGCCAAGTTAAGGGAACTGGGGCCAACGTCCTGACTTTC.

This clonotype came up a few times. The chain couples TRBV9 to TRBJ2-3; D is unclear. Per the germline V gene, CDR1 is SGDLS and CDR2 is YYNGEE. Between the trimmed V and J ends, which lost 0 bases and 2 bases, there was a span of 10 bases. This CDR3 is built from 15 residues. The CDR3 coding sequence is TGTGCCAGCAGCGTAGTAATGGGCGCCACAGATACGCAGTATTTT. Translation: CASSVVMGATDTQYF.

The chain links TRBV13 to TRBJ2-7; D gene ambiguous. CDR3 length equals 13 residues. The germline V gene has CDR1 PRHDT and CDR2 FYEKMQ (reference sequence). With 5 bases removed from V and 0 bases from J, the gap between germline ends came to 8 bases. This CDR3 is CASSDPSSYEQYF. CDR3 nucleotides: TGTGCCAGCAGCGATCCCAGCTCCTACGAGCAGTACTTC.

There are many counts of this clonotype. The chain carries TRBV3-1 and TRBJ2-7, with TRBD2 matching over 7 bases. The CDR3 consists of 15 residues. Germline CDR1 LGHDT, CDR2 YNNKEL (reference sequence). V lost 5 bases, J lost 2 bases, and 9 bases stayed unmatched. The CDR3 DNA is TGTGCCAGCAGCGCCCGGGGACTATACCCCTACGAGCAGTACTTC. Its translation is CASSARGLYPYEQYF.

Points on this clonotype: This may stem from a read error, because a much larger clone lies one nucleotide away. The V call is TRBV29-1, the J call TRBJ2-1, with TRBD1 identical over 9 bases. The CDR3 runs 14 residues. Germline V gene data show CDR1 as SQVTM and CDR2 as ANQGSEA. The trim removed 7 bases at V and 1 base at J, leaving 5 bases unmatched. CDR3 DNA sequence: TGCAGCGCATCGACAGGGGGATCCTACAATGAGCAGTTCTTC. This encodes CSASTGGSYNEQFF.

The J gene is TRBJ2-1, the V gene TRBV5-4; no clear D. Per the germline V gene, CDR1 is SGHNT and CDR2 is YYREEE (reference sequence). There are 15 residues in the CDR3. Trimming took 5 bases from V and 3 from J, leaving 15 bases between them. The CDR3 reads CASRDGRVGYNEQFF. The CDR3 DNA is TGTGCCAGCAGAGACGGGCGTGTTGGCTACAATGAGCAGTTCTTC.

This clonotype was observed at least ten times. DNA of the CDR3: TGCGCCAGCCTATACCGACCAGATACGCAGTATTTT. Protein: CASLYRPDTQYF. The rearrangement joins TRBV5-1 to TRBJ2-3; no clear D. CDR1 and CDR2 from the germline V gene are SGHRS and YFSETQ. The CDR3 is 12 residues long. Deletions cut 7 bases from V and 4 bases from J, with 10 bases between.

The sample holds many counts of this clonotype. CDR3 protein: CASSDTISTDTQYF. The CDR3 DNA is TGTGCCAGCAGTGACACCATAAGCACAGATACGCAGTATTTT. This sequence joins TRBV2 and TRBJ2-3; the D is unclear. This CDR3 spans 14 amino acids. Germline values: CDR1 SNHLY, CDR2 FYNNEI. With 3 bases removed from V and 0 bases from J, the gap between germline ends came to 7 bases.

CDR3 in DNA: TGTGCCAGCAGCCAAGCAATGGCTAGCACAGATACGCAGTATTTT. Its protein is CASSQAMASTDTQYF. V and J are TRBV3-1 and TRBJ2-3; D is uncertain. Germline values: CDR1 LGHDT, CDR2 YNNKEL (reference sequence). The CDR3 is 15 residues long. Trimming removed 1 base from V and 0 bases from J, with 8 bases in between.

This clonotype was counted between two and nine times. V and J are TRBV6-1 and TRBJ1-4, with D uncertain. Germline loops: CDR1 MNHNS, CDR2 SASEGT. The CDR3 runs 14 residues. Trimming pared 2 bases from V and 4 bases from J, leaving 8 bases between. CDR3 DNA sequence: TGTGCCAGCAGTGAAAGTCGACGTAATGAAAAACTGTTTTTT. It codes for CASSESRRNEKLFF.

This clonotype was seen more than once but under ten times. The CDR3 spells CASSNGLAGGSDTQYF. The CDR3 DNA sequence: TGTGCCAGCAGTAACGGACTAGCGGGAGGGTCAGATACGCAGTATTTT. This sequence joins TRBV6-5 and TRBJ2-3; 15 bases line up with TRBD2. The CDR3 spans 16 residues. Per the germline V gene, CDR1 is MNHEY and CDR2 is SVGAGI. The ends lost 5 bases at V and 4 bases at J; junction bases unmatched: 4.

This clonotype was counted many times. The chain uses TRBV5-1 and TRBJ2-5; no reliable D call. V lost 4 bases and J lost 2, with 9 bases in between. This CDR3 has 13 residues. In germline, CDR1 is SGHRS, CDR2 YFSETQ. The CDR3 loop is CASSLASQETQYF. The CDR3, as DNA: TGCGCCAGCAGCCTCGCATCTCAAGAGACCCAGTACTTC. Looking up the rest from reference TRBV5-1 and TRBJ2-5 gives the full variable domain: KAGVTQTPRYLIKTRGQQVTLSCSPISGHRSVSWYQQTPGQGLQFLFEYFSETQRNKGNFPGRFSGRQFSNSRSEMNVSTLELGDSALYLCASSLASQETQYFGPGTRLLVL.

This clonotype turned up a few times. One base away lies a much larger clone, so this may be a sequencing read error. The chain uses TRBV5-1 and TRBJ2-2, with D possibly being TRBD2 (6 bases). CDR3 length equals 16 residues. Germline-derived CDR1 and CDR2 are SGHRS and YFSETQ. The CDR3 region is CASSLVGGSNTGGLFF. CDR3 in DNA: TGCGCCAGCAGCTTGGTTGGAGGTTCGAACACCGGGGGGCTGTTTTTT.